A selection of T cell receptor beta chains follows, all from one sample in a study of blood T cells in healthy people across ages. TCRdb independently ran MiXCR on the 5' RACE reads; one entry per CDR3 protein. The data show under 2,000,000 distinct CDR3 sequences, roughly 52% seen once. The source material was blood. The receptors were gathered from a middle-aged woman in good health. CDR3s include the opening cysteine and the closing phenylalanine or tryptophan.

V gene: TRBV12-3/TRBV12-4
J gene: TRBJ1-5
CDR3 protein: CASSFTRGGYQPQHF

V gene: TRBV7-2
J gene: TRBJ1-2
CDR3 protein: CASSLPQQGSYGYTF

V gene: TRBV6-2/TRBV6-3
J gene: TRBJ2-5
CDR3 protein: CASSKGTSGAYQETQYF

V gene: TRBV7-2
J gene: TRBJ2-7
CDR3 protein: CASSLNRGYEQYF

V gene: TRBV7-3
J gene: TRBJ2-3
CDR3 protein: CASSPTGGITDTQYF

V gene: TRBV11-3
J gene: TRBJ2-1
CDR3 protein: CASRAAGYNEQFF

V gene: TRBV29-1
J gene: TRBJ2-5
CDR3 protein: CSVVRGELDYEQYF

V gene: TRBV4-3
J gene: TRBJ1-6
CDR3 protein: CASSQFSGGNSPLHF

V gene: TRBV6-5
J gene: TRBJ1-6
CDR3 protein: CASSYSATDGGYNSPLHF

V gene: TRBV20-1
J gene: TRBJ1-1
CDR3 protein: CSAQGDTEAFF

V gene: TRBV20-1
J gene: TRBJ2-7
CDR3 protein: CSASTPPGTGSYEQYF

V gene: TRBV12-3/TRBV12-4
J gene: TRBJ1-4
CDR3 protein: CASSSGGSGEKLFF

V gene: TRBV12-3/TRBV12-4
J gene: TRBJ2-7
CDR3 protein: CASSLFPSGTDEQYF

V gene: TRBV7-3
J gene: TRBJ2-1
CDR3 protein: CASSLTGRGAYNEQFF

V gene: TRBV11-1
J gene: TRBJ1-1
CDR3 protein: CASSSRTGTEAFF

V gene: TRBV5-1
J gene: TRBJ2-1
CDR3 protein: CASSLLTAHNEQFF

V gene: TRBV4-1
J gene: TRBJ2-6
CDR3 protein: CASSQDETGLRSGANVLTF

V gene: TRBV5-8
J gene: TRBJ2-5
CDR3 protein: CASSSGLAGGLRQETQYF

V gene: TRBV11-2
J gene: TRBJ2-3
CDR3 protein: CASSGTSGEVDTQYF

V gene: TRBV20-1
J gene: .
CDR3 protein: CSARDLWTGPQETQYF

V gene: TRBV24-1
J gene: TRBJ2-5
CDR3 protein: CATSSGAQGATIETQYF

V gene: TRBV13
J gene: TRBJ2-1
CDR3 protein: CASSLVQRADEQFF

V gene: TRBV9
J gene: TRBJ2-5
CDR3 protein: CASSVEGAGEETQYF

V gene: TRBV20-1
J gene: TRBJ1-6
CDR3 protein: CSARVMAANSPPHF

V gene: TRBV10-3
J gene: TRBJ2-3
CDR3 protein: CAISERTSGGSTDTQYF

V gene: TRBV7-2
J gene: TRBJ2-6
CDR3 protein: CASSLVTSSGANVLTF

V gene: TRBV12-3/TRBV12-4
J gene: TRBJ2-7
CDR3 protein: CASSFVSGGASYEQYF

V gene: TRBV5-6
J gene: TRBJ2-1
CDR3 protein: CASSEMTSLGEQFF

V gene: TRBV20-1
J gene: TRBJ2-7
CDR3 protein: CSARVQGQGPYEQYF

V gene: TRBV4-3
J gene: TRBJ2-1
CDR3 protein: CASSHLAGGNYNEQFF

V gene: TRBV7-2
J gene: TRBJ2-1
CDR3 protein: CASSLVDLAEQFF

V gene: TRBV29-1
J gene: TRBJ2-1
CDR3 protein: CSVEAGSLSWGYNEQFF

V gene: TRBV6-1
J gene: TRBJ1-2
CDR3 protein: CASSDAGQGHYGYTF

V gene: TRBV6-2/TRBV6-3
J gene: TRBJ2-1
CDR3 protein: CASSSRTSGGNEQFF

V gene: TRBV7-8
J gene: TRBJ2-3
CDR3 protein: CAIMGGGGDTQYF

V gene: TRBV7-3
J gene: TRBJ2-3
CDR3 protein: CASSLTGDRADTQYF

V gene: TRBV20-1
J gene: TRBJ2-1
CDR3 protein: CSARDFRAGVFSYNEQFF

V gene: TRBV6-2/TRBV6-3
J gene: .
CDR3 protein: CASSSLAGGISSYNEQYF

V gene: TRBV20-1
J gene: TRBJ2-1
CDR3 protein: CSASPLAYSYNEQFF

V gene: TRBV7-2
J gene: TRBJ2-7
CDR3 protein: CASSTSMSSYEQYF

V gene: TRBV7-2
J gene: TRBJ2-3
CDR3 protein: CASSLVGSGSGGYF

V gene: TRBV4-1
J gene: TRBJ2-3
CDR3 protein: CASSGGPGTQYF

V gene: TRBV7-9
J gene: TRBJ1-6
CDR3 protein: CASTDLRPNNSPLHF

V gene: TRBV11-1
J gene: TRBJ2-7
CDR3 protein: CASSLGGGGASLRYEQYF

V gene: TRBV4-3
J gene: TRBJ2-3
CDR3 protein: CASSQDRASGPASTQYF

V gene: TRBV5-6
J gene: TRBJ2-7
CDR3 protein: CASSLGGQDAQQQYF

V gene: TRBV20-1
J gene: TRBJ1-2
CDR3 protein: CSVLGGQSYGYTF

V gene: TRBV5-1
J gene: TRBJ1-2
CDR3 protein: CASSSEDRAYGYTF

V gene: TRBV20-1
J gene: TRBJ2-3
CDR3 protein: CSARGLAGGSFDTQYF

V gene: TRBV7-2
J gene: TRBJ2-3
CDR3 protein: CASSPGGPKTDTQYF

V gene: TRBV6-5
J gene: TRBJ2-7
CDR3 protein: CASSYRTSPYEQYF

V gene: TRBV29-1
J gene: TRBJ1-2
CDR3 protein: CSVEQEGGYGYTF

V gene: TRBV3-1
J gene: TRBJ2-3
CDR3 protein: CASSHRGGTDTQYF

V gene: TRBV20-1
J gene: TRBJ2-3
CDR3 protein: CSATSATDTQYF

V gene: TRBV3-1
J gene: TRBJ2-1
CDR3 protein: CASSPLFPGGRKFF